This T cell receptor (beta chain) was found in a study of blood T cell repertoires in COVID-19 (TCRdb year 2020). Background on the whole study: Samples covering the acute and convalescent phases of COVID-19 were provided by collaborators in the United States, Italy and Spain. Sample metadata almost always included a de-identified subject ID, COVID-19 status, age in years and sex. The material from the prospective study consisted of cDNA or gDNA derived from T cells, B-cell-depleted T cells, or PBMCs. Samples came from the ongoing ImmuneRACE study (first 160 participants) plus 1,254 subjects from 6 global collaborators. Where available, HLA class I and class II types were obtained from metadata supplied by the sample provider rather than from assay-based typing. The repertoires were made available in a free public database intended to serve as a resource for research on the immune response to SARS-CoV-2. The dataset comprised deeply sampled blood TCRbeta repertoires from subjects exposed to, actively infected with, or recovered from COVID-19. What the authors observed across the whole study: Clinical and demographic metadata were provided uncurated, with the amount varying by source and participant.

In regard to this clone: Its cognate antigen has yet to be identified. Base qualities are not provided; no much larger clone lies one nucleotide away.

TCRbeta CDR3 regions were amplified from genomic DNA by means of the immunoSEQ Assay, a bias-controlled multiplex PCR. The study's processing was this. Within the assay, amplification of reference gene primers was used to estimate how many nucleated cells each sample contained. To quantify the absolute abundance of each unique TCRbeta CDR3 rearrangement, sequence reads were collapsed and filtered. For each sample, productive Simpson clonality was calculated as the square root of Simpson's diversity index over productive rearrangements. TCRdb re-hosts the immuneACCESS table, in-frame sequences only. Its copies lack some clones; in the studies checked, an unresolved V gene accounts for under half of them, and the cause for the rest is not known. That table furnishes V, J and clone size, whereas the DNA furnished D and trimming. This sample lists more than 45,000 clones; roughly 87% were detected once. The ten most abundant clones make up around 3.2% of the sample.

Each collaborating institution followed its own protocols to collect whole blood in K2EDTA tubes. For TCRbeta analysis, collaborator samples were shipped as frozen whole blood, as isolated PBMCs, or as DNA extracted from either sample type. This clonotype originated in a human donor in a cohort sampled during active COVID-19. The sequenced material came from peripheral blood.

The CDR3 protein sequence reads: CAWGQGVGQPQHF. The nucleotide sequence is TGTGCCTGGGGACAGGGGGTAGGCCAGCCCCAGCATTTT. The receptor chain draws on TRBV30 and TRBJ1-5; 10 junctional bases match TRBD1. The CDR3 spans 13 residues, from the cysteine through the phenylalanine. Only CDR3 DNA is held: 39 bases, read in frame from base 1. The germline V gene (reference sequence) yields GTSNPN for CDR1 and SVGIG for CDR2. V ends up 5 bases short and J 7 bases short, with an unmatched junction base count of 5.